This T cell receptor (beta chain) was found in a study of radiotherapy plus CTLA-4 blockade in lung cancer. Overall study: The study recorded objective responses in about 20% of patients and disease control in 25% to 35%. Study-wide results and caveats: TCR clones of tumor origin grew in blood after radiotherapy plus ipilimumab. Early blood T cell clone dynamics reportedly forecast response best, with interferon-beta.

This clone showed up just once. Its antigen is not known. TCRdb's table, derived via immunoSEQ multiplex PCR, lists solely in-frame clones and lacks some. The table lists 80,000 or so clones, around 81% of them singletons, with under 4.5% in the top ten. Ipilimumab-mediated CTLA-4 blockade plus focal radiation was given to patients having chemo-refractory metastatic non-small-cell lung cancer. Germline assignment: CDR1 SGHTA and CDR2 FQGNSA. CDR3 length: 14 residues. Trimming at V came to 6 bases and at J to 2 bases, leaving 1 base not matched to a gene. The source is a human donor with non-small cell lung cancer who had a partial response to radiotherapy plus ipilimumab. Some clones in this sample may be carry-over from other donors' samples. This specimen was peripheral blood, taken from a patient treated with radiotherapy plus ipilimumab. V is TRBV7-2 and J is TRBJ2-5; 12 bases fit TRBD2. CDR3 residues: CASSLAGGQETQYF. The CDR3 DNA is TGTGCCAGCAGTCTAGCGGGGGGGCAAGAGACCCAGTACTTC.